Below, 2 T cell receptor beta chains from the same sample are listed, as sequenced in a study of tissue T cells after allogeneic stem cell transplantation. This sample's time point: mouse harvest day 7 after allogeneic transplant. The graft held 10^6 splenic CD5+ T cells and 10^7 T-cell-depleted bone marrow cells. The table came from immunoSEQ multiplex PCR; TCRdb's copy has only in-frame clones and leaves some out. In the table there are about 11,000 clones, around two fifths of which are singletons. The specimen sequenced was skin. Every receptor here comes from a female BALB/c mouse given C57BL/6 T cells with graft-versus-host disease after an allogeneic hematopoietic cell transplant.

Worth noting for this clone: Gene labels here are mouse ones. The part of the CDR3 DNA that was read is TGTGCAAGCAGCTTAGTCTCCTATGAACAGTAC. Encoded protein: CASSLVSYEQY. The full CDR3 is CASSLVSYEQYF. The V call is TRBV16, the J call TRBJ2-7; the D is unclear. The read is 1 residue too short to cover the CDR3 end, so that end is filled in from the germline J gene. Germline-derived CDR1 and CDR2 are SGHSA and FRNQAP. CDR3 length: 12 residues. Deletions cut 1 base from V and 0 bases from J, with 1 base between.

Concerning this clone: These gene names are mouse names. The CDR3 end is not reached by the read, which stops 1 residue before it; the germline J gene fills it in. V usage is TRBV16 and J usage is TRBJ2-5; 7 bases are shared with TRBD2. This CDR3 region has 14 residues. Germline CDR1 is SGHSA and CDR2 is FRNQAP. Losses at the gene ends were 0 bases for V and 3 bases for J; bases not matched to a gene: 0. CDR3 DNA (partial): TGTGCAAGCAGCTTAGATGGGGGGCAAGACACCCAGTAC. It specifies CASSLDGGQDTQY. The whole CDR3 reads CASSLDGGQDTQYF.